The clone carrying this T cell receptor (beta chain) has more than one count but fewer than ten. This entry belongs to a study of patients and donors after allogeneic stem cell transplantation. The junction had 12 bases not matched to a gene; V was cut back by 4 bases and J by 3 bases. Germline CDR1 reads SGHKS; CDR2 reads YYEKEE (reference sequence). CDR3 size: 16 residues. TCRdb recomputed calls from the RT-PCR reads with MiXCR, one row per CDR3 protein. Among 8,000 to 10,000 distinct CDR3 sequences listed, roughly 6.4% were seen once. The sequenced sample consisted of blood, either unsorted or a sorted T cell fraction (not recorded which). The source is a human donor who was either an allogeneic HSCT recipient or a stem cell or donor lymphocyte infusion donor (not recorded which). It is not recorded whose cells these are; they may come from a transplant donor. The rearrangement uses TRBV5-5 and TRBJ2-7; 8 nucleotides align to TRBD2. The CDR3 reads CASSVGGGMVVYEQYF. The CDR3 coding sequence is TGTGCCAGCAGCGTGGGCGGGGGGATGGTGGTCTACGAGCAGTACTTC.